The clone carrying this TCR beta chain was counted a few times. Antigen specificity is unknown. The CDR3 runs to 14 residues. V was pared by 3 bases and J by 2 bases, with 10 bases between. Germline V gene sequence: CDR1 KGHSH, CDR2 LQKENI. This sample was taken from a study of T cell repertoires in cytomegalovirus infection. Across the whole study: Matching HLA type, along with CMV infection, was indicated by public TCR beta signatures.

In TCRdb, the reads were re-called with MiXCR into one record per CDR3 protein. Among hundreds of thousands of distinct CDR3 sequences listed, around 9.5% were seen once. Study-level results: Cumulative public TCR beta family frequency identified CMV carriers with the relevant HLA. HLA-C-restricted CMV-specific TCR beta clonotypes were dominant in the ex vivo response.

This chain links TRBV18 with TRBJ2-5; D possibly matches TRBD1 or TRBD2 (6 bases each). The sequenced material came from PBMCs. This TCR derives from a human donor in good health (CMV status not recorded). Some clones in this sample may be carry-over from other donors' samples. As DNA, the CDR3 is TGTGCCAGCTCACCGGCGGGACATCAAGAGACCCAGTACTTC. It codes for CASSPAGHQETQYF.